This TCR beta chain was documented in a study of T cell changes during pregnancy in multiple sclerosis (dated by TCRdb to the late 2010s). At the level of the whole study: The study examined how the T cell repertoire changed over the course of pregnancy in women with multiple sclerosis.

On this clone itself: What antigen it recognizes has not been identified. Within one base of it there is no much larger clone, and no base qualities were kept.

Trimming takes 3 bases off V and 3 bases off J; junction bases not matched to a gene: 5. The germline V gene supplies CDR1 MNHNS and CDR2 SASEGT. The CDR3 starts with the cysteine, ends with the phenylalanine, and has 15 residues. Solely the CDR3 DNA is kept, with 45 bases framed from the first base. The receptor library was made with the immunoSEQ multiplex PCR assay. TCRdb took over this immuneACCESS table, retaining in-frame rearrangements with V and J assigned. Such tables are incomplete; in checked studies, under half of the missing clones stem from an unresolved V gene, and the remainder is unexplained. In all, the sample holds approximately 48,000 clones, and roughly nine tenths of those were seen once. The ten largest account for approximately 0.39% of the sample.

The rearrangement combines TRBV6-1 with TRBJ1-5, and 7 bases in between align with TRBD1. The TCR comes from a female donor with multiple sclerosis, enrolled in a pregnancy study. The sample was CD4+ T cells from peripheral blood mononuclear cells, taken after pregnancy. The DNA reads TGTGCCAGCAGTGATCGTGGACAGGTCAATCAGCCCCAGCATTTT. Its translation is CASSDRGQVNQPQHF.